These T cell receptor beta chains were read from a single sample in a study of T cell repertoires in cytomegalovirus infection. TCRdb reprocessed the reads with MiXCR, giving one entry per CDR3 protein. The top ten hold about 13% of the sample, which has around 550,000 distinct CDR3 sequences, approximately 25% seen once. Sequenced: PBMCs. All receptors come from a human donor in good health (CMV status not recorded). Some clones in this sample may be carry-over from other donors' samples. CDR3s include the opening cysteine and the closing phenylalanine or tryptophan. The D gene is left open where the match is weak. Size is stated for part of the rows, as once, few or many counts, or as a class when the clone is expanded.

clone_size j_call v_call d_call cdr3_nt cdr3_aa
many TRBJ1-4 TRBV7-8 NA TGTGCCAGCCTTCTAGTCCCCGCAACTAATGAAAAACTGTTTTTT CASLLVPATNEKLFF
few TRBJ1-4 TRBV7-6 TRBD1 TGTGCCAGCAGCTTAGTCGTGGGACAGCTGGAAAAACTGTTTTTT CASSLVVGQLEKLFF
many TRBJ1-6 TRBV7-2 NA TGTGCCAGCAGCTTGGACAGCCTTAACACCCTCCACTTT CASSLDSLNTLHF
NA TRBJ2-1 TRBV20-1 TRBD2 TGCAGTGACTCAGCGGGAGGGTGGAATGAGCAGTTCTTC CSDSAGGWNEQFF
NA TRBJ1-6 TRBV27 NA TGTGCCAGCAGTTTAAAGGCAGGCTTTAATTCACCCCTCCACTTT CASSLKAGFNSPLHF
NA TRBJ2-6 TRBV24-1 NA TGTGCCACCAGTGACCACTCCGTCTCTGGGGCCAACGTCCTGACTTTC CATSDHSVSGANVLTF
many TRBJ2-2 TRBV7-2 NA TGTGCCAGCAGCCCAAAGACAGGGAACACCGGGGAGCTGTTTTTT CASSPKTGNTGELFF
few TRBJ1-2 TRBV7-9 TRBD1 TGTGCCAGCAGCTCAGTATCAGGGGGCTTCTATGGCTACACCTTC CASSSVSGGFYGYTF
NA TRBJ1-1 TRBV7-2 TRBD1 TGTGCCAGCAGCTCCGGGACAGGGCACGGCACTGAAGCTTTCTTT CASSSGTGHGTEAFF
many TRBJ2-7 TRBV7-2 TRBD1 TGTGCCAGCAGCCAAGACAGGGCCCACGAGCAGTACTTC CASSQDRAHEQYF
few TRBJ2-6 TRBV4-1 TRBD2 TGCGCCAGCAGCCCCAGAAGTACTAGCGCGTCTGTGGGGGCCAACGTCCTGACTTTC CASSPRSTSASVGANVLTF
NA TRBJ2-2 TRBV4-3 TRBD2 TGCGCCAGCAGCCAACTTTCCCTAGCGGGAGGTTGGACCGGGGAGCTGTTTTTT CASSQLSLAGGWTGELFF
many TRBJ2-7 TRBV12-3/TRBV12-4 NA TGTGCCAGCAGTTTAGAGTCGTGGCCAGGGCTCTCCTACGAGCAGTACTTC CASSLESWPGLSYEQYF
few TRBJ1-3 TRBV11-2 NA TGTGCCAGCAGCTCGTATTCCGCTGGAAACACCATATATTTT CASSSYSAGNTIYF
NA TRBJ1-3 TRBV6-2/TRBV6-3 NA TGTGCCAGCATCGGGAACAATTACGGAAACACCATATATTTT CASIGNNYGNTIYF